This is a list of T cell receptor beta chains from one sample in a study of regulatory T cells in long-lasting Graves disease. TCRdb ran MiXCR on the multiplex PCR reads and lists one entry per CDR3 protein. The sample yields approximately 540,000 distinct CDR3 sequences, more than 10% seen once. These data were also reused for a study on T cells in Graves' hyperthyroidism and ophthalmopathy.

The material sequenced was peripheral blood mononuclear cells (PBMCs), taken at new diagnosis, from a patient treated with antithyroid drugs. Every receptor here comes from a woman in her twenties or thirties with Graves disease. CDR3s include the opening cysteine and the closing phenylalanine or tryptophan. The D gene is left open where the match is weak. Clone size appears in some rows only: once, few, many, or a class for an expanded clone.

15,TRBV20-1,TRBJ2-3,few,TRBD2,TGCAGTGCTCCGAATAGCGGGAGGGCCTCAGATACGCAGTATTTT,CSAPNSGRASDTQYF
15,TRBV2,TRBJ2-5,many,TRBD1,TGTGCCAGCAGTGAGCAAGGGACAGGGGCAGAGACCCAGTACTTC,CASSEQGTGAETQYF
14,TRBV20-1,TRBJ2-3,many,TRBD2,TGCAGTGCTGATAGACTAGCGGCCACAGATACGCAGTATTTT,CSADRLAATDTQYF
10,TRBV20-1,TRBJ2-5,many,.,TGCAGTGCCATTAAAGAGACCCAGTACTTC,CSAIKETQYF
15,TRBV2,TRBJ1-5,many,TRBD1,TGTGCCAGCAGTAAACTTGGACAGGGGTATCAGCCCCAGCATTTT,CASSKLGQGYQPQHF
13,TRBV6-1,TRBJ1-1,.,.,TGTGCCGGCCAAACAGGGCCTGGCACTGAAGCTTTCTTT,CAGQTGPGTEAFF
14,TRBV5-6,TRBJ1-1,few,.,TGTGCCAGCAGCAGGAAACACGGGCCCACTGAAGCTTTCTTT,CASSRKHGPTEAFF
15,TRBV4-1,TRBJ2-7,few,.,TGCGCCAGCAGCCAAGACCCGGACAGCTCCTACGAGCAGTACTTC,CASSQDPDSSYEQYF
14,TRBV28,TRBJ1-5,many,.,TGTGCCAGCAGTTTAGGGTGGTTTTCTCAGCCCCAGCATTTT,CASSLGWFSQPQHF
13,TRBV3-1,TRBJ1-4,.,.,TGTGCCAGCAGCTTGCGGACAGTTGAAAAACTGTTTTTT,CASSLRTVEKLFF
15,TRBV7-8,TRBJ1-1,many,.,TGTGCCAGCAGCTTTACAGGGTCCATGAACACTGAAGCTTTCTTT,CASSFTGSMNTEAFF
14,TRBV6-5,TRBJ1-3,.,.,TGTGCCAGCAGTTACTCGGGACCTGGAAACACCATATATTTT,CASSYSGPGNTIYF
15,TRBV19,TRBJ2-7,many,.,TGTGCCAGTAGTGACGGGTGGGGTACAGGAGGCGAGCAGTACTTC,CASSDGWGTGGEQYF
14,TRBV7-8,TRBJ2-1,.,.,TGTGCCAGCAGCCACCGGACACTCTACAATGAGCAGTTCTTC,CASSHRTLYNEQFF
14,TRBV12-3/TRBV12-4,TRBJ2-7,.,TRBD1,TGTGCCAGCAGTTTAACAGGGGGCGAGTCCGAGCAGTACTTC,CASSLTGGESEQYF
16,TRBV12-3/TRBV12-4,TRBJ2-7,.,.,TGTGCCAGCAGCTCCCGCACACAGGGATCTACCTACGAGCAGTACTTC,CASSSRTQGSTYEQYF
15,TRBV11-2,TRBJ2-7,.,TRBD1,TGTGCCAGCAGCCTCGGGACAGGGAAGGCTCACGAGCAGTACTTC,CASSLGTGKAHEQYF
16,TRBV25-1,TRBJ2-1,many,TRBD2,TGTGCCAGCAGTGAAACACGCGGGAGGCAGTCAGATGAGCAGTTCTTC,CASSETRGRQSDEQFF
16,TRBV2,TRBJ1-2,many,.,TGTGCCAGCAGTGCCACCCCAACAGGGCTGAACTATGGCTACACCTTC,CASSATPTGLNYGYTF
17,TRBV7-9,TRBJ2-6,many,TRBD1,TGTGCCAGCAGCCGCGTGACAGGGGCGGCTGGGGCCAACGTCCTGACTTTC,CASSRVTGAAGANVLTF
11,TRBV12-3/TRBV12-4,TRBJ2-2,many,.,TGTGCCAGCAGCCACCCCGGGGAGCTGTTTTTT,CASSHPGELFF
16,TRBV7-3,TRBJ2-1,.,.,TGTGCCAGCAGCCCGATGGGAGCGGGCACATACAATGAGCAGTTCTTC,CASSPMGAGTYNEQFF
16,TRBV7-3,TRBJ2-1,.,TRBD2,TGTGCCAGCAGCCGCGAGGGACTAGCTATAGGTCATGAGCAGTTCTTC,CASSREGLAIGHEQFF
19,TRBV27,TRBJ2-6,.,TRBD2,TGTGCCAGCAGCTCAATCCATTACGGGAGGCTCTCTGGGGCCAACGTCCTGACTTTC,CASSSIHYGRLSGANVLTF
15,TRBV14,TRBJ2-1,many,TRBD1,TGTGCCAGCAGCATTTTAGGGACAGGGGGCAATGAGCAGTTCTTC,CASSILGTGGNEQFF
18,TRBV30,TRBJ2-1,many,TRBD2,TGTGCCTGGCTCCACGGGACTAGCGGGAGGAGGTCCTACAATGAGCAGTTCTTC,CAWLHGTSGRRSYNEQFF
14,TRBV6-5,TRBJ1-4,.,.,TGTGCCAGCAGTTCCACGACATTGCGTGAAAAACTGTTTTTT,CASSSTTLREKLFF
14,TRBV11-2,TRBJ2-3,.,.,TGTGCCAGCAGCTTAGGAGTTGGCAGAAGTACGCAGTATTTT,CASSLGVGRSTQYF
15,TRBV10-2,TRBJ2-1,.,.,TGCGCCAGTACCAGAGGGGGAGGGCAGGGGAATGAGCAGTTCTTC,CASTRGGGQGNEQFF
12,TRBV2,TRBJ2-7,many,.,TGTGCCAGCAGTCGCGGTGGAGACGAGCAGTACTTC,CASSRGGDEQYF
15,TRBV9,TRBJ1-1,many,.,TGTGCCAGCAGCGTAGACAAGACCGGGGGGACTGAAGCTTTCTTT,CASSVDKTGGTEAFF
14,TRBV12-3/TRBV12-4,TRBJ1-4,many,.,TGTGCCAGCAGTCTCTATACTTCGGGGGAAAAACTGTTTTTT,CASSLYTSGEKLFF
14,TRBV28,TRBJ2-1,many,TRBD2,TGTGCCAGCAAGGGACTAGAAGACTACAATGAGCAGTTCTTC,CASKGLEDYNEQFF
23,TRBV19,TRBJ2-6,many,.,TGTGCCACGGCTTTTGGGGGCCTTTTGGTGGGAGGTCCGACGAACGCTGGGGCCAACGTCCTGACTTTC,CATAFGGLLVGGPTNAGANVLTF
14,TRBV5-5,TRBJ2-7,many,.,TGTGCCAGCAGCTTCCTAACAACGGGCTACGAGCAGTACTTC,CASSFLTTGYEQYF
13,TRBV30,TRBJ1-2,many,TRBD1,TGTGCCTCATACAGGGGGAGAGGATATGGCTACACCTTC,CASYRGRGYGYTF
12,TRBV20-1,TRBJ2-3,many,.,TGCAGTGCTAACCCAGGAGCAGATACGCAGTATTTT,CSANPGADTQYF
18,TRBV11-2,TRBJ1-3,many,TRBD1,TGTGCCAGCAGCTTTGGGACAGGCCAGCCCCTCTCTGGAAACACCATATATTTT,CASSFGTGQPLSGNTIYF
13,TRBV10-1,TRBJ1-1,many,.,TGCGCCAGCAGTGAATCAGGCTGGGCCGAAGCTTTCTTT,CASSESGWAEAFF
15,TRBV2,TRBJ2-1,many,.,TGTGCCAGCAGTGAAGAGGAGAGGGGATACAATGAGCAGTTCTTC,CASSEEERGYNEQFF
13,TRBV6-2/TRBV6-3,TRBJ2-7,.,.,TGTGCCAGCAGTGCGTGGGGACACTACGAGCAGTACTTC,CASSAWGHYEQYF
17,TRBV6-1,TRBJ2-5,.,TRBD2,TGTGCCAGCAGTGAACCTCCCTCGACTAGCGGGAGAGAGACCCAGTACTTC,CASSEPPSTSGRETQYF
16,TRBV15,TRBJ2-1,few,TRBD1,TGTGCCACCAGCAGAGAATCAGGACAGGGGCACAATGAGCAGTTCTTC,CATSRESGQGHNEQFF
13,TRBV5-1,TRBJ1-1,many,.,TGCGCCAGCAGTGTAAGGGTGAACACTGAAGCTTTCTTT,CASSVRVNTEAFF
15,TRBV28,TRBJ1-1,many,TRBD1,TGTGCCAGCAGTTTCCCTGGAACAGGGGGACATGAAGCTTTCTTT,CASSFPGTGGHEAFF
15,TRBV7-2,TRBJ2-1,many,.,TGTGCCAGCAGCTTAGAACCTCAAGCCTACAATGAGCAGTTCTTC,CASSLEPQAYNEQFF
13,TRBV5-5,TRBJ2-1,few,.,TGTGCCAGCAGCCACCAGGGAACTGGTGAGCAGTTCTTC,CASSHQGTGEQFF
13,TRBV20-1,TRBJ1-2,many,TRBD1,TGCAGTGCTAGAGGGACAGGGAACTATGGCTACACCTTC,CSARGTGNYGYTF
14,TRBV11-2,TRBJ1-3,few,.,TGTGCCAGCAGCCGCAATCCCAAGGGAAACACCATATATTTT,CASSRNPKGNTIYF